A single sample is the source of the 27 T cell receptor beta chains below, sequenced in a study of blood T cell repertoires in COVID-19. This table comes from immunoSEQ multiplex PCR, and its TCRdb copy is limited to in-frame clones, with some not included. In the table there are approximately 76,000 clones, roughly 86% of which are singletons. Sample: peripheral blood. These receptors came from a woman aged 60-75 years with acute or convalescent COVID-19.

The chain recombines TRBV5-1 with TRBJ2-7, with TRBD1 matching over 9 bases. CDR1 and CDR2 from the germline V gene are SGHRS and YFSETQ. The CDR3 is 15 amino acids. J was trimmed by 5 bases and V by 4 bases; bases with no gene match: 10. The CDR3 coding sequence is TGCGCCAGCAGCGCCGAGGGACAGGGTCCGGACGAGCAGTACTTC. This gives the protein CASSAEGQGPDEQYF.

The chain carries TRBV28 and TRBJ1-6; 7 nucleotides match TRBD1. The CDR3 extends over 15 amino acids. Losses at the gene ends were 5 bases for V and 8 bases for J; bases not matched to a gene: 9. Germline lookup yields CDR1 MDHEN and CDR2 SYDVKM. The CDR3 reads CASSQNRGRHSPLHF. DNA of the CDR3: TGTGCCAGCAGTCAAAACAGGGGACGTCATTCACCCCTCCACTTT.

The gene calls are TRBV4-2 and TRBJ2-1, with a tentative D call TRBD2 (5 bases). Germline V gives CDR1 LGHNA, CDR2 YNFKEQ. The CDR3 sequence is 16 residues long. Between the trimmed V and J ends, which lost 0 bases and 1 base, there was a span of 10 bases. The CDR3 protein is CASSQDWGDSYNEQFF. In DNA, the CDR3 is TGTGCCAGCAGCCAAGATTGGGGAGATTCCTACAATGAGCAGTTCTTC.

This chain uses TRBV29-1 with TRBJ2-7, with 8 bases matching TRBD2. The CDR3 runs 15 residues. J gave up 3 bases and V 3 bases, and 10 bases lay outside the gene matches. The V gene's germline CDR1 is SQVTM and CDR2 ANQGSEA. This CDR3 is CSVDGAGGRLYEQYF. The CDR3 DNA reads TGCAGCGTTGACGGCGCGGGGGGCCGACTCTACGAGCAGTACTTC.

The rearrangement links TRBV5-4 to TRBJ2-2; TRBD2 is a possible D gene (5 bases). CDR1 and CDR2 (germline): SGHNT, YYREEE (reference sequence). The CDR3 runs to 14 residues. Between the trimmed V and J ends, which lost 3 bases and 6 bases, there was a span of 12 bases. CDR3 sequence (DNA): TGTGCCAGCAGCTCATATGGGGAGTCCGGGGAGCTGTTTTTT. The encoded protein is CASSSYGESGELFF. The whole variable domain, remainder taken from reference TRBV5-4 and TRBJ2-2, is ETGVTQSPTHLIKTRGQQVTLRCSSQSGHNTVSWYQQALGQGPQFIFQYYREEENGRGNFPPRFSGLQFPNYSSELNVNALELDDSALYLCASSSYGESGELFFGEGSRLTVL.

The rearrangement joins TRBV19 to TRBJ1-1, with D tentatively TRBD1 (6 bases). The length of the CDR3 is 15 residues. The ends were cut back, 7 bases at V and 2 bases at J, with 17 bases in the middle. Per germline, CDR1 LNHDA and CDR2 SQIVND (reference sequence). This CDR3 is CASKYPGGANTEAFF. Written as DNA, the CDR3 is TGTGCCAGTAAATACCCGGGGGGGGCTAACACTGAAGCTTTCTTT.

V and J are TRBV2 and TRBJ2-5; D might be TRBD1 (5 bases). Trimming cost V 2 bases and J 1 base, with 8 bases left between them. CDR1 is SNHLY, CDR2 FYNNEI, per germline. The CDR3 runs to 14 residues. The CDR3 reads CASSESTGQETQYF. Written as DNA, the CDR3 is TGTGCCAGCAGTGAATCCACAGGCCAAGAGACCCAGTACTTC.

A word on this clone: The sample carries other DNA sequences with the same CDR3. The V call is TRBV18, the J call TRBJ1-1, with D possibly being TRBD1 (5 bases). This CDR3 has 14 residues. Trimming cost V 3 bases and J 0 bases, with 8 bases left between them. Germline V lookup: CDR1 KGHSH, CDR2 LQKENI. CDR3 sequence (DNA): TGTGCCAGCTCACCGACAGCCCTGAACACTGAAGCTTTCTTT. This sequence encodes CASSPTALNTEAFF.

This clone occurred once. The genes are TRBV28 and TRBJ2-2; TRBD1 agrees at 7 bases. With 2 bases clipped from V and 6 bases from J, the junction kept 6 bases outside the gene matches. Per the germline V gene, CDR1 is MDHEN and CDR2 is SYDVKM. This CDR3 comprises 15 residues. CDR3 protein: CASSLGTAGAGELFF. The CDR3, as DNA: TGTGCCAGCAGTTTAGGGACAGCCGGGGCCGGGGAGCTGTTTTTT.

The gene calls are TRBV7-2 and TRBJ1-2; maybe TRBD1 (6 bases). The germline CDR1 and CDR2 sequences are SGHTA and FQGNSA. V gave up 1 base and J gave up 9 bases, with 18 bases separating them. The CDR3 totals 15 residues. CDR3 DNA sequence: TGTGCCAGCAGCTTAGGTGGGACGCAGGGGAGCAGCTACACCTTC. This sequence encodes CASSLGGTQGSSYTF.

The V gene is TRBV10-3, the J gene TRBJ2-1; 16 bases align to TRBD2. Germline CDR1 reads ENHRY; CDR2 reads SYGVKD. V lost 5 bases to trimming and J lost 0 bases; unmatched junction nucleotides: 4. This CDR3 is 18 amino acids long. The CDR3 region is CAISKGLAGGTSYNEQFF. The CDR3 nucleotides read TGTGCCATCAGTAAGGGACTAGCGGGGGGGACCTCCTACAATGAGCAGTTCTTC.

The chain uses TRBV4-2 and TRBJ1-4; D gene unclear. Trimming shortened V by 0 bases and J by 2 bases, and 16 bases separated the two germline ends. This CDR3 is built from 18 residues. The germline gives CDR1 LGHNA, CDR2 YNFKEQ. The CDR3 is CASSQDPIRGPTNEKLFF. CDR3 in DNA: TGTGCCAGCAGCCAAGATCCGATTCGAGGTCCCACTAATGAAAAACTGTTTTTT.

The rearrangement links TRBV5-1 to TRBJ2-7; TRBD2 aligns across 10 bases. CDR1 and CDR2 from the germline V gene are SGHRS and YFSETQ. The J segment lost 3 bases and the V segment lost 2 bases, leaving 2 bases of the junction unmatched. This CDR3 has 14 amino acids. The CDR3 spells CASSLTSGVYEQYF. CDR3 nucleotide sequence: TGCGCCAGCAGCTTAACTAGCGGGGTCTACGAGCAGTACTTC.

The V call is TRBV28, the J call TRBJ2-7; 9 nucleotides agree with TRBD1. Trimming at V came to 6 bases and at J to 3 bases, leaving 9 bases not matched to a gene. Looked up from germline, CDR1 is MDHEN and CDR2 is SYDVKM. The CDR3 is made up of 15 amino acids. CDR3 DNA sequence: TGTGCCAGCAGAACCGGGACAGGGAGAAACTACGAGCAGTACTTC. Translation gives CASRTGTGRNYEQYF.

V and J are TRBV5-5 and TRBJ2-3; 7 bases map to TRBD2. J lost 7 bases, V lost 4 bases, and 6 bases had no gene match. CDR1 is SGHKS and CDR2 is YYEKEE in the germline V gene (reference sequence). CDR3 length: 13 amino acids. CDR3 residues: CASSPGGGNTQYF. CDR3 sequence (DNA): TGTGCCAGCAGCCCCGGCGGGGGTAATACGCAGTATTTT.

This sequence joins TRBV11-2 and TRBJ2-1; TRBD1 matches 9 bases. V was clipped by 3 bases and J by 8 bases; unmatched bases: 11. Germline CDR1 is SGHAT and CDR2 is FQNNGV. CDR3 length equals 16 residues. CDR3 sequence: CASSFSTGGIIDEQFF. In DNA, the CDR3 is TGTGCCAGCAGCTTTTCCACAGGGGGCATTATCGATGAGCAGTTCTTC.

The chain uses TRBV2 and TRBJ1-1; tentatively, D is TRBD1 (6 bases). Germline lookup yields CDR1 SNHLY and CDR2 FYNNEI. This CDR3 region has 13 residues. V gave up 2 bases and J gave up 8 bases, with 12 bases separating them. This CDR3 is CASSETWGTEAFF. CDR3 coding DNA: TGTGCCAGCAGTGAAACGTGGGGGACAGAAGCTTTCTTT.

The V gene is TRBV27, the J gene TRBJ2-7; 11 bases are shared with TRBD1. Unmatched junction bases numbered 3, after V lost 3 bases and J lost 5 bases. Germline assignment: CDR1 MNHEY and CDR2 SMNVEV (reference sequence). The CDR3 is 14 amino acids. The CDR3 here is CASSFGTGGNEQYF. DNA for the CDR3: TGTGCCAGCAGTTTCGGGACAGGGGGAAACGAGCAGTACTTC.

This clone was counted between two and nine times. J is TRBJ2-7 and V is TRBV3-1 (or the pseudogene TRBV3-2); D possibly corresponds to TRBD2 (6 bases). With 4 bases removed from V and 4 bases from J, the gap between germline ends came to 14 bases. CDR3 length equals 14 residues. The germline gives CDR1 LGHDT, CDR2 YNNKEL (reference sequence). CDR3 protein: CASSPNRDSYEQYF. In DNA, the CDR3 is TGTGCCAGCAGCCCCAACCGGGACTCATACGAGCAGTACTTC.

The chain uses TRBV30 and TRBJ2-1; tentatively, D is TRBD1 (6 bases). The V gene's germline CDR1 is GTSNPN and CDR2 SVGIG (reference sequence). The CDR3 contains 14 residues. Deletions cut 3 bases from V and 5 bases from J, with 14 bases between. The CDR3 protein is CAWSVHRVDNEQFF. The CDR3 coding sequence is TGTGCCTGGAGCGTACACAGGGTCGACAATGAGCAGTTCTTC.

The gene calls are TRBV28 and TRBJ2-1; 8 bases align to TRBD1. Per germline, CDR1 MDHEN and CDR2 SYDVKM. The ends lost 4 bases at V and 6 bases at J; junction bases unmatched: 8. This CDR3 is 15 amino acids long. CDR3 DNA: TGTGCCAGCAGTTCCCAGGGGGCGCAAAGCAATGAGCAGTTCTTC. The encoded protein is CASSSQGAQSNEQFF.

V usage is TRBV11-3 and J usage is TRBJ2-7, with 12 bases matching TRBD2. Germline trimming cut 5 bases from V and 3 bases from J; bases unmatched to any gene: 5. This CDR3 comprises 15 residues. Germline values: CDR1 SGHNT, CDR2 YENEEA. This chain's CDR3 is CASSPTSGSIYEQYF. The CDR3 DNA reads as TGTGCCAGCAGCCCGACTAGCGGGAGCATCTACGAGCAGTACTTC.

V gene TRBV7-2 combines with J gene TRBJ1-1, with 9 nucleotides matching TRBD1. The CDR3 runs 14 residues. Trimming at V came to 5 bases and at J to 6 bases, leaving 7 bases not matched to a gene. Germline V gene lookup returns CDR1 SGHTA and CDR2 FQGNSA. CDR3 in amino acids: CASSEQGAISEAFF. CDR3 in DNA: TGTGCCAGCAGCGAACAGGGGGCGATCTCTGAAGCTTTCTTT.

The chain couples TRBV18 to TRBJ1-5; 7 bases fit TRBD1. The CDR3 contains 15 residues. J gave up 5 bases and V 0 bases, and 4 bases lay outside the gene matches. The germline V gene encodes CDR1 KGHSH and CDR2 LQKENI. Here the CDR3 DNA reads TGTGCCAGCTCACCACCTGGGGACAGAGATCAGCCCCAGCATTTT. Residues: CASSPPGDRDQPQHF.

This clone was observed a single time. V gene TRBV5-1 combines with J gene TRBJ2-5, with D unresolved. The CDR3 is made up of 11 amino acids. Germline loops: CDR1 SGHRS, CDR2 YFSETQ. V dropped 4 bases and J dropped 3 bases, with 4 bases sitting between them. CDR3 region: CASSLEETQYF. CDR3 nucleotide sequence: TGCGCCAGCAGCCTAGAAGAGACCCAGTACTTC. Filled out from reference TRBV5-1 and TRBJ2-5, the complete variable domain reads KAGVTQTPRYLIKTRGQQVTLSCSPISGHRSVSWYQQTPGQGLQFLFEYFSETQRNKGNFPGRFSGRQFSNSRSEMNVSTLELGDSALYLCASSLEETQYFGPGTRLLVL.

The genes are TRBV19 and TRBJ2-1, with TRBD2 matching over 13 bases. Germline trimming cut 2 bases from V and 2 bases from J; bases unmatched to any gene: 6. The CDR3 extends over 18 amino acids. Germline assignment: CDR1 LNHDA and CDR2 SQIVND (reference sequence). CDR3 sequence reads: CASSISLAGGLAYNEQFF. The CDR3 DNA reads TGTGCCAGTAGTATATCACTAGCGGGGGGGCTGGCCTACAATGAGCAGTTCTTC.

CDR3: CASSLFPALSGTEAFF. The CDR3 DNA sequence: TGTGCCAGCAGTTTATTCCCAGCCCTTTCGGGCACTGAAGCTTTCTTT. V gene TRBV27 combines with J gene TRBJ1-1; no definite D call. Germline V gives CDR1 MNHEY, CDR2 SMNVEV (reference sequence). V lost 1 base and J 4 bases, leaving 16 bases between the germline ends. The CDR3 covers 16 residues.